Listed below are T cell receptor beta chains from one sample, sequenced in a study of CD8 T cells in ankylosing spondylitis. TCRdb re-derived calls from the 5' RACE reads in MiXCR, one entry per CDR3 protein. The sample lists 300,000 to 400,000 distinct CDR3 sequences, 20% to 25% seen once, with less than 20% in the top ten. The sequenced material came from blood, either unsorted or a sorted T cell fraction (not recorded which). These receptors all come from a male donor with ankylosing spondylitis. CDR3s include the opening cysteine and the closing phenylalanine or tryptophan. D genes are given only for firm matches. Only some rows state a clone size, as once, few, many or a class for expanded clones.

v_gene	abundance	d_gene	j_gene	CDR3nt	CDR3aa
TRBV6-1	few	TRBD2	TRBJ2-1	TGTGCCAGCAGCCCCAGTTGGATAGCGGGAGGGAGCGATGAGCAGTTCTTC	CASSPSWIAGGSDEQFF
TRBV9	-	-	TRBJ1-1	TGTGCCAGCAGCACCCGGACACAGAACACTGAAGCTTTCTTT	CASSTRTQNTEAFF
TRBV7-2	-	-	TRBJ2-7	TGTGCCAGCAGTAGGAGCGGAGTTGAATACGAGCAGTACTTC	CASSRSGVEYEQYF
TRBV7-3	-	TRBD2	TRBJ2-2	TGTGCCAGCAGCCCAGGGACTAGCAGCACCGGGGAGCTGTTTTTT	CASSPGTSSTGELFF
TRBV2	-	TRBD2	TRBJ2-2	TGTGCCAGCAGTTTCCGGAGCGGGAGCGGGTCCGGGGAGCTGTTTTTT	CASSFRSGSGSGELFF
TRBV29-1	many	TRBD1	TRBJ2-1	TGCAGCGTCCGGGACAGGGGAAGTTATGAGCAGTTCTTC	CSVRDRGSYEQFF
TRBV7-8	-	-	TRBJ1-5	TGTGCCAGCAGCCAACAGGGCGGTCAGCCCCAGCATTTT	CASSQQGGQPQHF
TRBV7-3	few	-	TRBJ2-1	TGTGCCAGCAGCTTAATCGCATTTCCTAACAATGAGCAGTTCTTC	CASSLIAFPNNEQFF
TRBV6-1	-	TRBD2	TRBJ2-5	TGTGCCAGCAGTGAATCTCGTGCGGGAGGGGGAGAGACCCAGTACTTC	CASSESRAGGGETQYF
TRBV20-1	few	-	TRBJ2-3	TGCAGTGCTAGACAGGTTACAAGCACAGATACGCAGTATTTT	CSARQVTSTDTQYF
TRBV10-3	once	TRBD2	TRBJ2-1	TGTGCCATCAGCTGGACTAGTAGCCCGGCAAGCAATGAGCAGTTCTTC	CAISWTSSPASNEQFF
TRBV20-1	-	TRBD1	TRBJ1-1	TGCAGTGCTAAACAGGGGCGCTGGACTGAAGCTTTCTTT	CSAKQGRWTEAFF
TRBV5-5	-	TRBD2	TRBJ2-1	TGTGCCAGCAGCGGCATCGGGACTAGGGGCAATGAGCAGTTCTTC	CASSGIGTRGNEQFF
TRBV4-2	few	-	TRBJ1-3	TGTGCCAGCAGCCAAGAAGATGCGGTTTGGGGCGAAAACACCATATATTTT	CASSQEDAVWGENTIYF
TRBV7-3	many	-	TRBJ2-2	TGTGCCAGCAGCTTAAGCCCGACGAACACCGGGGAGCTGTTTTTT	CASSLSPTNTGELFF
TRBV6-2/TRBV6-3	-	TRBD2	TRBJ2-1	TGTGCCTGCGATCCCAGCGGGGTATACAATGAGCAGTTCTTC	CACDPSGVYNEQFF
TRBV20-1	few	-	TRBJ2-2	TGCAGTGCTAGAAGACGGGGGAACACCGGGGAGCTGTTTTTT	CSARRRGNTGELFF
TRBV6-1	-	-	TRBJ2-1	TGTGCCAGCAGTGAAGCCCAGGCCCGCTACAATGAGCAGTTCTTC	CASSEAQARYNEQFF
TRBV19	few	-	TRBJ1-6	TGTGCCAGTAGTGCGAACACGGTGGTTTCACCCCTCCACTTT	CASSANTVVSPLHF
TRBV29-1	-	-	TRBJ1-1	TGCAGCTTCAGGGTGGCCACTGAAGCTTTCTTT	CSFRVATEAFF
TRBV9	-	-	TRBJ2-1	TGTGCCAGCAGCGTAGCCCTTAGCGCCAATGAGCAGTTCTTC	CASSVALSANEQFF
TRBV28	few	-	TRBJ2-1	TGTGCCAGCAGTGCTCCACAGGTCCGCCGTCAGTTCTTC	CASSAPQVRRQFF
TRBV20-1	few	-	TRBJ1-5	TGCAGTGCTAGAGTGGAGGGGGATCAGCCCCAGCATTTT	CSARVEGDQPQHF
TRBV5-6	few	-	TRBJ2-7	TGTGCCAGCAGCTTGGTAGGGACGGCTGTCGAGCAGTACTTC	CASSLVGTAVEQYF
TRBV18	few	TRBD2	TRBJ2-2	TGTGCCAGCTCATCCAGGAGGACTAGCGATACCGGGGAGCTGTTTTTT	CASSSRRTSDTGELFF
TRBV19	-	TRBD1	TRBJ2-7	TGTGCCAGTAGCGGACAGGGGTTCGATTACGAGCAGTACTTC	CASSGQGFDYEQYF
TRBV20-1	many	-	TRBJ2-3	TGCAGTGCTAGAGTTGGACCTACAGATACGCAGTATTTT	CSARVGPTDTQYF
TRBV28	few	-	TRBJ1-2	TGTGCCAGCAGTTCAACACCGAGGGGCTACACCTTC	CASSSTPRGYTF
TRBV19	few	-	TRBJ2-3	TGTGCCAGTAAGTTGACGCCCGGTGGACGAGATACGCAGTATTTT	CASKLTPGGRDTQYF